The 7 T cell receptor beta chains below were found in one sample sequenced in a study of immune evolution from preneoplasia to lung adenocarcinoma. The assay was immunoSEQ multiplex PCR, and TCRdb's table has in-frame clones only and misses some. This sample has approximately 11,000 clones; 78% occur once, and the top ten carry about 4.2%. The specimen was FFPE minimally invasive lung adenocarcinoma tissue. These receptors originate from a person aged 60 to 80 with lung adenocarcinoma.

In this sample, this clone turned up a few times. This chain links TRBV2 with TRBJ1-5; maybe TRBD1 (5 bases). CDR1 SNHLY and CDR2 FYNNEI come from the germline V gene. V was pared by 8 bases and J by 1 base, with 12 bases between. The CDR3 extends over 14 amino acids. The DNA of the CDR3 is TGTGCCAGCCTTGGGGGTGGGAGCAATCAGCCCCAGCATTTT. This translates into CASLGGGSNQPQHF.

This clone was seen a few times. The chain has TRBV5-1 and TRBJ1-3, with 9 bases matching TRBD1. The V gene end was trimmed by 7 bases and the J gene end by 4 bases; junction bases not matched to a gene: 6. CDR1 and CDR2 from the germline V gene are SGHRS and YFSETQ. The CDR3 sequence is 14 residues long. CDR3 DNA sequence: TGCGCCAGCCACTACGGGACAGGGGGAAACACCATATATTTT. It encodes CASHYGTGGNTIYF.

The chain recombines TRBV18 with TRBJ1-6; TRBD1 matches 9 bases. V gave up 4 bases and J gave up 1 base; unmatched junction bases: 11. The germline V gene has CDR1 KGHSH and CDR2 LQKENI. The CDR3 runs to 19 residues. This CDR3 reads CASSLFEQGASSYNSPLHF. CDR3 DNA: TGTGCCAGCTCACTATTTGAACAGGGGGCGAGTTCCTATAATTCACCCCTCCACTTT.

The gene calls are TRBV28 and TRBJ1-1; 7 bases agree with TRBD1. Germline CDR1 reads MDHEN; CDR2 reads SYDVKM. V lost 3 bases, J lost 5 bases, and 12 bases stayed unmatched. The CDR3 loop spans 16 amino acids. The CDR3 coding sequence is TGTGCCAGCAGTTTCATATCCAGGGGGTGGAAAACTGAAGCTTTCTTT. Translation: CASSFISRGWKTEAFF.

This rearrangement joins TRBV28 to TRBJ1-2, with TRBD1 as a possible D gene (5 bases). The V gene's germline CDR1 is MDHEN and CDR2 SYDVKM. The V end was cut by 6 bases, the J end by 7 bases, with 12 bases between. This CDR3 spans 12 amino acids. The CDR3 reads CASSHLQGGYTF. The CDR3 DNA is TGTGCCAGCAGCCACTTGCAGGGTGGCTACACCTTC.

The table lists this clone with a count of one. CDR3 amino acids: CASSHPRRENYGYTF. Here the CDR3 DNA reads TGTGCCAGTAGCCACCCCCGGAGGGAAAACTATGGCTACACCTTC. The rearrangement uses TRBV19 and TRBJ1-2; D is ambiguous. Between the trimmed V and J ends, which lost 6 bases and 2 bases, there was a span of 16 bases. The germline V gene has CDR1 LNHDA and CDR2 SQIVND (reference sequence). The CDR3 is 15 amino acids.

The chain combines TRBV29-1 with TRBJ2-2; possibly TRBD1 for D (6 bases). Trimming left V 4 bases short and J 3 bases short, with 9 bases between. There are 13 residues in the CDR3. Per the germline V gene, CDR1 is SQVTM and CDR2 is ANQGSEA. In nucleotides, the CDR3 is TGCAGCGTTGTGGGGGCCTACACCGGGGAGCTGTTTTTT. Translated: CSVVGAYTGELFF.